The 28 T cell receptor beta chains reported below all come from one sample, sequenced in a study of regulatory T cells in long-lasting Graves disease. iRepertoire HTBI primers and Arm-PCR of CDR3 regions built TCR beta libraries. TCRdb used MiXCR to reprocess the multiplex PCR reads, holding one entry per CDR3 protein. The sample contains around 510,000 distinct CDR3 sequences, about 20% of which appear only once. Documented time point: persistent/refractory GD, antithyroid drugs over 5 years with positive TRAb. The authors made the TCR library using RNA they extracted from PBMCs. Source: peripheral blood mononuclear cells (PBMCs), taken when the disease was refractory, from a patient treated with antithyroid drugs. The receptors were sampled from a female donor with Graves disease.

This chain joins TRBV9 and TRBJ2-7; TRBD2 is a possible D gene (6 bases). This CDR3 spans 15 amino acids. V lost 4 bases, J lost 3 bases, and 17 bases lay in between. CDR1 is SGDLS and CDR2 is YYNGEE in the germline V gene. The CDR3 protein is CASSKATSSFYEQYF. The CDR3 nucleotides read TGTGCCAGCAGCAAAGCTACTAGCAGCTTCTACGAGCAGTACTTC.

V and J are TRBV5-1 and TRBJ2-3; possibly TRBD2 for D (5 bases). The length of the CDR3 is 12 residues. Trimming shortened V by 8 bases and J by 0 bases, and 7 bases separated the two germline ends. The germline V gene has CDR1 SGHRS and CDR2 YFSETQ. CDR3 protein: CARRGSTDTQYF. As DNA, the CDR3 is TGCGCCAGACGGGGTAGCACAGATACGCAGTATTTT.

This clonotype was observed many times. The chain recombines TRBV2 with TRBJ2-5, with unresolved D. Germline V CDR1 and CDR2: SNHLY, FYNNEI. Between the trimmed V and J ends, which lost 4 bases and 2 bases, there was a span of 5 bases. This CDR3 has 12 amino acids. The CDR3 loop is CASSGQQETQYF. CDR3 bases: TGTGCCAGCAGTGGACAACAAGAGACCCAGTACTTC.

In this sample, this clonotype turned up a few times. The chain has TRBV12-3 or TRBV12-4 and TRBJ2-7; D ambiguous. This CDR3 has 13 amino acids. V gave up 3 bases and J gave up 3 bases, with 9 bases separating them. CDR3 protein: CASSFARRYEQYF. The CDR3 region has the DNA TGTGCCAGCAGTTTCGCACGCCGCTACGAGCAGTACTTC.

The rearrangement links TRBV7-9 to TRBJ2-5; 9 nucleotides align to TRBD2. Germline CDR1 and CDR2: SEHNR and FQNEAQ (reference sequence). J was trimmed by 1 base and V by 2 bases; bases with no gene match: 5. The length of the CDR3 is 16 residues. The CDR3 bases are TGTGCCAGCAGCTTACGTGGCGGGAGGGCCCAAGAGACCCAGTACTTC. Translation: CASSLRGGRAQETQYF.

The table lists this clonotype with many counts. The V gene is TRBV3-1, the J gene TRBJ1-6; D unresolved. Per germline, CDR1 LGHDT and CDR2 YNNKEL (reference sequence). V was shortened by 4 bases and J by 9 bases, with 16 bases between the two germline ends. The CDR3 consists of 15 residues. Here the CDR3 DNA reads TGTGCCAGCAGCCGAGAATCGGGAGTTGGTTCACCCCTCCACTTT. Its translation: CASSRESGVGSPLHF. Full variable domain (remainder filled in from reference TRBV3-1 and TRBJ1-6): DTAVSQTPKYLVTQMGNDKSIKCEQNLGHDTMYWYKQDSKKFLKIMFSYNNKELIINETVPNRFSPKSPDKAHLNLHINSLELGDSAVYFCASSRESGVGSPLHFGNGTRLTVT.

This clonotype was detected only a few times. This chain uses TRBV19 with TRBJ2-5; D may be TRBD1 or TRBD2 (5 bases each). Germline V lookup: CDR1 LNHDA, CDR2 SQIVND (reference sequence). With 2 bases removed from V and 1 base from J, the gap between germline ends came to 14 bases. CDR3 length: 16 residues. The DNA for the CDR3 is TGTGCCAGTAGTATATTATTGGGGACGATCCAAGAGACCCAGTACTTC. It encodes CASSILLGTIQETQYF.

As to this clonotype: One base away lies a much larger clone, so this may be a sequencing read error. V and J are TRBV12-3 or TRBV12-4 and TRBJ1-5; D is uncertain. The CDR3 is made up of 14 amino acids. DNA for the CDR3: TGTGCCGGCAGTTTTTGGGCTAGCAATCAGCCCCAGCATTTT. Translated: CAGSFWASNQPQHF.

The chain uses TRBV20-1 and TRBJ2-7; 11 nucleotides line up with TRBD2. CDR3 size: 16 residues. The V segment lost 2 bases and the J segment 5 bases; nucleotides outside the gene matches: 11. Germline loops: CDR1 DFQATT, CDR2 SNEGSKA (reference sequence). The CDR3, as DNA: TGCAGTGCTAGAACGTGGAGTAGCGGGAGGGGCCACGAGCAGTACTTC. Amino acid sequence: CSARTWSSGRGHEQYF.

This clonotype was detected ten times or more. The rearrangement joins TRBV12-3 or TRBV12-4 to TRBJ1-1; perhaps TRBD1 as D (5 bases). Deletions cut 3 bases from V and 1 base from J, with 12 bases between. This CDR3 spans 15 amino acids. The CDR3 loop reads CASSFPQAENTEAFF. The CDR3 coding sequence is TGTGCCAGCAGTTTCCCACAGGCCGAGAACACTGAAGCTTTCTTT.

The V call is TRBV4-3, the J call TRBJ2-4; a weak D match, TRBD2 (5 bases). The CDR3 totals 16 residues. Germline assignment: CDR1 LGHNA and CDR2 YSLEER. With 1 base removed from V and 0 bases from J, the gap between germline ends came to 10 bases. CDR3: CASSQGRGGAKNIQYF. As DNA, the CDR3 is TGCGCCAGCAGCCAAGGAAGAGGAGGAGCCAAAAACATTCAGTACTTC.

This clonotype was observed a handful of times. The genes are TRBV6-2 or TRBV6-3 and TRBJ1-5; 9 bases map to TRBD1. V was clipped by 5 bases and J by 4 bases; unmatched bases: 9. The CDR3 runs to 16 residues. From germline, CDR1 is MNHEY and CDR2 SVGEGT. The CDR3 spells CASSELPDRGNQPQHF. The CDR3 region has the DNA TGTGCCAGCAGTGAACTTCCGGACAGGGGAAATCAGCCCCAGCATTTT.

A few counts support this clonotype. The V and J genes are TRBV6-2 or TRBV6-3 and TRBJ2-2; 7 nucleotides align to TRBD1. The junction had 6 bases not matched to a gene; V was cut back by 7 bases and J by 4 bases. Germline V gene sequence: CDR1 MNHEY, CDR2 SVGEGT. CDR3 size: 14 residues. The CDR3 DNA sequence: TGTGCCAGCATTGGGGACAGTGGCACCGGGGAGCTGTTTTTT. This sequence encodes CASIGDSGTGELFF.

J is TRBJ2-2 and V is TRBV6-2 or TRBV6-3, with D unresolved. Germline-derived CDR1 and CDR2 are MNHEY and SVGEGT. The CDR3 covers 13 residues. V was cut by 6 bases and J by 3 bases, with 8 bases left in between. CDR3 in DNA: TGTGCCAGCAGGCCACAGTACACCGGGGAGCTGTTTTTT. As protein: CASRPQYTGELFF.

The rearrangement links TRBV14 to TRBJ1-1; no clear D. The V gene's germline CDR1 is SGHDN and CDR2 FVKESK. The CDR3 has 15 amino acids. V dropped 0 bases and J dropped 1 base, with 9 bases sitting between them. CDR3 bases: TGTGCCAGCAGCCAAGATTCGGGCAGGAACACTGAAGCTTTCTTT. This encodes CASSQDSGRNTEAFF.

This clonotype has a count of ten or more. The rearrangement uses TRBV28 and TRBJ2-7; D is unclear. The V and J ends lost 6 bases and 0 bases respectively, with 12 bases between them. Germline V gene data show CDR1 as MDHEN and CDR2 as SYDVKM. CDR3 length: 14 residues. The CDR3 nucleotides read TGTGCCAGCAGCCCTGGCGCGAGCTCCTACGAGCAGTACTTC. Protein: CASSPGASSYEQYF. The entire variable domain, with the rest obtained from reference TRBV28 and TRBJ2-7, is as follows: DVKVTQSSRYLVKRTGEKVFLECVQDMDHENMFWYRQDPGLGLRLIYFSYDVKMKEKGDIPEGYSVSREKKERFSLILESASTNQTSMYLCASSPGASSYEQYFGPGTRLTVT.

This clonotype has just a few counts. The genes are TRBV27 and TRBJ2-7; D is unclear. V was pared by 5 bases and J by 3 bases, with 11 bases between. The germline CDR1 and CDR2 sequences are MNHEY and SMNVEV (reference sequence). This CDR3 is 13 amino acids long. CDR3 protein: CASSPLEFYEQYF. The CDR3 region has the DNA TGTGCCAGCAGTCCCTTGGAATTCTACGAGCAGTACTTC.

This clonotype came up many times. The J gene is TRBJ1-1, the V gene TRBV7-9; D not certain. CDR3 length: 13 amino acids. Germline CDR1 reads SEHNR; CDR2 reads FQNEAQ (reference sequence). The germline V and J ends were trimmed by 5 bases and 4 bases, with 11 bases remaining between them. The CDR3 sequence is CASSPEVGTEAFF. CDR3 coding DNA: TGTGCCAGCAGCCCGGAGGTGGGCACTGAAGCTTTCTTT.

The table lists this clonotype with many counts. This chain joins TRBV6-1 and TRBJ2-2; 10 nucleotides agree with TRBD2. Unmatched junction bases numbered 4, after V lost 0 bases and J lost 3 bases. The CDR3 extends over 17 amino acids. In germline, CDR1 is MNHNS, CDR2 SASEGT. This CDR3 reads CASSEALAGSHTGELFF. The CDR3 DNA follows: TGTGCCAGCAGTGAAGCACTAGCGGGGTCCCACACCGGGGAGCTGTTTTTT.

This clonotype was detected ten times or more. CDR3 in DNA: TGTGCCAGCAGCTTAACCAGGAGCACCCAAGAGACCCAGTACTTC. Its translation: CASSLTRSTQETQYF. This sequence joins TRBV7-3 and TRBJ2-5; D not certain. CDR3 length: 15 residues. Trimming shortened V by 0 bases and J by 1 base, and 9 bases separated the two germline ends. Germline V CDR1 and CDR2: SGHTA, FQGTGA.

The V call is TRBV4-3, the J call TRBJ1-1; D may be TRBD1 (5 bases). The CDR3 loop spans 17 amino acids. V was clipped by 0 bases and J by 4 bases, with 18 bases between them. The germline V gene has CDR1 LGHNA and CDR2 YSLEER. The CDR3 sequence is CASSQDSKGPGATEAFF. As DNA, the CDR3 is TGCGCCAGCAGCCAAGATTCGAAGGGGCCCGGTGCCACTGAAGCTTTCTTT.

V gene TRBV4-2 combines with J gene TRBJ1-2; 7 bases map to TRBD1. The CDR3 loop spans 13 amino acids. V lost 1 base and J lost 7; bases outside the gene matches: 3. Germline V gene lookup returns CDR1 LGHNA and CDR2 YNFKEQ. CDR3: CASSQGQGFGYTF. CDR3 DNA: TGTGCCAGCAGCCAAGGACAGGGCTTTGGCTACACCTTC.

The genes are TRBV27 and TRBJ1-6; no clear D. The CDR3 contains 15 residues. CDR1 and CDR2 (germline): MNHEY, SMNVEV (reference sequence). The V end was cut by 5 bases, the J end by 7 bases, with 15 bases between. This CDR3 is CASSLGLGPNSPLHF. Here the CDR3 DNA reads TGTGCCAGCAGTCTTGGGCTGGGCCCCAATTCACCCCTCCACTTT.

The chain couples TRBV5-1 to TRBJ2-5; 7 bases match TRBD1. The CDR3 has 14 residues. V dropped 4 bases and J dropped 2; count of bases not matched to a gene: 5. CDR1 is SGHRS, CDR2 YFSETQ, per germline. CDR3 region: CASSIDRVQETQYF. CDR3 DNA sequence: TGCGCCAGCAGCATCGACAGGGTTCAAGAGACCCAGTACTTC.

This rearrangement joins TRBV7-2 to TRBJ1-2; a weak D match, TRBD1 (6 bases). CDR1 is SGHTA, CDR2 FQGNSA, per germline. Trimming shortened V by 3 bases and J by 4 bases, and 15 bases separated the two germline ends. This CDR3 comprises 15 residues. CDR3 loop: CASSFFSGQSYGYTF. The CDR3 nucleotides are TGTGCCAGCAGCTTCTTTTCAGGACAGTCCTATGGCTACACCTTC.

J is TRBJ2-7 and V is TRBV7-8; 9 nucleotides match TRBD1. Germline-derived CDR1 and CDR2 are SGHVS and FQNEAQ. The CDR3 length is 15 residues. J was trimmed by 6 bases and V by 3 bases; bases with no gene match: 9. The CDR3 region is CASSFDRDRAIEQYF. The CDR3 DNA sequence: TGTGCCAGCAGCTTCGACCGGGACAGGGCAATCGAGCAGTACTTC.

This clonotype was counted only a few times. The chain combines TRBV5-1 with TRBJ2-2; TRBD1 aligns across 10 bases. Looked up from germline, CDR1 is SGHRS and CDR2 is YFSETQ. The CDR3 spans 16 residues. J lost 3 bases, V lost 6 bases, and 8 bases had no gene match. CDR3: CASNPGTGVYTGELFF. CDR3 bases: TGCGCCAGCAACCCCGGGACAGGGGTATACACCGGGGAGCTGTTTTTT.

Comment on this clonotype: A much larger clone differs by one base, so this may be a read error. This sequence joins TRBV12-3 or TRBV12-4 and TRBJ1-1; 8 bases are shared with TRBD1. The length of the CDR3 is 14 residues. The CDR3 DNA reads as TGTGCCAGCAGTCAACAGGGGGGTGGGACTGAAGCTTCCTTT. It specifies CASSQQGGGTEASF.